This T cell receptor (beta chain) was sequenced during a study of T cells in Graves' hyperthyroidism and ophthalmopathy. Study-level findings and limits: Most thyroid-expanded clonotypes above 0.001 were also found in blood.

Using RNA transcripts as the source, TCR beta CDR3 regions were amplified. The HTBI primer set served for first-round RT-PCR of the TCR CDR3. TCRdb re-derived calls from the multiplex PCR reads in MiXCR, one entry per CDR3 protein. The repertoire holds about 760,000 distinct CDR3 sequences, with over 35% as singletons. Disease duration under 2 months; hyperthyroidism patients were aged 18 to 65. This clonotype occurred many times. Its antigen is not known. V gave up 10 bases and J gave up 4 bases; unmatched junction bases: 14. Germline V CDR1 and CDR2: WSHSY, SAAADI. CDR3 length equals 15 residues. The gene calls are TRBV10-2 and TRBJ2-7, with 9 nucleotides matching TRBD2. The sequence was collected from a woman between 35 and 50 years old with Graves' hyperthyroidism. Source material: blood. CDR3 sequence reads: CATGQAGGSVYEQYF. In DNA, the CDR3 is TGCGCCACCGGTCAAGCGGGAGGTAGTGTTTACGAGCAGTACTTC.